The T cell receptor beta chain described here comes from a study of T cell repertoires in cytomegalovirus infection. Turning to the study itself: Use of recently identified HLA-C-restricted and well-studied HLA-B-restricted CMV epitopes was part of the study.

Study-level points and caveats: The ex vivo response was dominated by HLA-C-restricted CMV-specific TCR beta clonotypes. Frequencies of public TCR beta families were cumulated, and this identified carriers of CMV plus the relevant HLA.

This clonotype has just a few counts. The antigen is unknown. MiXCR, run by TCRdb on the reads, gives a single entry per CDR3 protein. The table shows around 800,000 distinct CDR3 sequences, with about 31% occurring only once. Germline V gene lookup returns CDR1 LNHDA and CDR2 SQIVND (reference sequence). This CDR3 spans 15 amino acids. Trimming pared 5 bases from V and 0 bases from J, leaving 11 bases between. The chain employs TRBV19 and TRBJ2-1; no clear D. The sequences come from cultured CD8+ T cells from PBMCs, collected from culture after CMV antigen stimulation. The TCR comes from a human donor in good health (CMV status not recorded). Some clones in this sample may be carry-over from other donors' samples. The CDR3: CASSPRPSSYNEQFF. DNA for the CDR3: TGTGCCAGTAGTCCCCGTCCCAGCTCCTACAATGAGCAGTTCTTC. The full variable domain, completed using reference TRBV19 and TRBJ2-1, is DGGITQSPKYLFRKEGQNVTLSCEQNLNHDAMYWYRQDPGQGLRLIYYSQIVNDFQKGDIAEGYSVSREKKESFPLTVTSAQKNPTAFYLCASSPRPSSYNEQFFGPGTRLTVL.